This T cell receptor beta chain came from a study of cytomegalovirus exposure and HLA in healthy donors. V was clipped by 1 base and J by 1 base, with 14 bases between them. Germline-derived CDR1 and CDR2 are LNHDA and SQIVND (reference sequence). This CDR3 is 16 amino acids long. Researchers ran the PCR with 60 Vbeta and 13 Jbeta primers. TCRdb keeps only in-frame clones here, not all; method: immunoSEQ multiplex PCR. The data contain under 150,000 clones, around 73% of them singletons. The sequence was obtained from a human donor in good health. The specimen sequenced was PBMCs. The genes are TRBV19 and TRBJ2-7, with D tentatively TRBD2 (6 bases). Written as DNA, the CDR3 is TGTGCCAGTAGTATAGCAGCGAGGGAGGCATCCTACGAGCAGTACTTC. Its translation is CASSIAAREASYEQYF.